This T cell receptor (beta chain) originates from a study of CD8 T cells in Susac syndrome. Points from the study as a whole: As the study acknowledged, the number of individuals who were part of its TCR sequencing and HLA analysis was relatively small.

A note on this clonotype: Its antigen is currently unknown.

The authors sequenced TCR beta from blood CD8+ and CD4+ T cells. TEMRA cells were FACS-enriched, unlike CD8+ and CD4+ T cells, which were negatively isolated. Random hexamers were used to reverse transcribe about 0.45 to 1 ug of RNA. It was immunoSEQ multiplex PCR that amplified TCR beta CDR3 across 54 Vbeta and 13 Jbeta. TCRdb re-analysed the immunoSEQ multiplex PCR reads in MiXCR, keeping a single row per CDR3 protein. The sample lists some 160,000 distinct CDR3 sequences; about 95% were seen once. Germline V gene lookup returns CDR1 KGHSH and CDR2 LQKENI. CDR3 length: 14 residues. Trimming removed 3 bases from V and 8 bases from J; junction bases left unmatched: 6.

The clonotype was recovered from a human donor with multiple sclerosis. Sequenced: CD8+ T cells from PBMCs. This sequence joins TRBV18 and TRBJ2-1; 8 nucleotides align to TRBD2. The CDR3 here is CASSPPGTRHEQFF. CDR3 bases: TGTGCCAGCTCACCTCCCGGGACTAGACATGAGCAGTTCTTC.